Listed below are T cell receptor beta chains from one sample, sequenced in a study of beta chain features in type 1 diabetes. The table came from immunoSEQ multiplex PCR; TCRdb's copy has only in-frame clones and leaves some out. The sample consists of roughly 150,000 clones, roughly 8.1% of them appearing once. What was sequenced was central memory CD4+ T cells from blood. The source of these receptors is a man aged 18 to 30 in good health. Each CDR3 is given with its conserved first and last residue. D genes are given only for firm matches. Expanded clones are given a class, and other clones once, few, many or no size at all.

D gene	J gene	clone size	V gene	CDR3 protein	CDR3 DNA
TRBD1	TRBJ2-2	many	TRBV4-3	CASSSKGATRDTGELFF	TGCGCCAGCAGCTCTAAGGGGGCCACAAGGGACACCGGGGAGCTGTTTTTT
NA	TRBJ2-3	NA	TRBV5-6	CASSLGGADTQYF	TGTGCCAGCAGCTTGGGGGGGGCAGATACGCAGTATTTT
TRBD2	TRBJ2-7	few	TRBV5-1	CASSPVPGGYEQYF	TGCGCCAGCAGTCCTGTACCGGGAGGCTACGAGCAGTACTTC
TRBD2	TRBJ2-1	NA	TRBV7-2	CASTPSGRANEQFF	TGTGCCAGCACTCCTAGCGGGAGGGCCAATGAGCAGTTCTTC
NA	TRBJ2-1	few	TRBV19	CASSTSWSSYNEQFF	TGTGCCAGTAGTACTAGCTGGAGCTCCTACAATGAGCAGTTCTTC
NA	TRBJ2-1	few	TRBV7-9	CASSLSLGVYNEQFF	TGTGCCAGCAGCTTAAGTCTCGGGGTGTACAATGAGCAGTTCTTC
TRBD2	TRBJ2-3	few	TRBV27	CASSRSGGLGSTDTQYF	TGTGCCAGCAGTCGTAGCGGGGGCCTTGGGAGCACAGATACGCAGTATTTT
NA	TRBJ1-1	few	TRBV7-9	CASSLARVAEAFF	TGTGCCAGCAGCTTAGCGAGGGTGGCTGAAGCTTTCTTT
TRBD1	TRBJ2-7	few	TRBV5-1	CASSSQGTSYEQYF	TGCGCCAGCAGCTCACAGGGGACCTCCTACGAGCAGTACTTC
NA	TRBJ2-2	NA	TRBV14	CASRQLQGTGELFF	TGTGCCAGCAGACAACTACAGGGCACCGGGGAGCTGTTTTTT
TRBD1	TRBJ2-1	once	TRBV4-2	CASSHRGTGGLDEQFF	TGTGCCAGCAGCCACAGGGGGACAGGGGGCTTAGATGAGCAGTTCTTC
TRBD1	TRBJ2-1	many	TRBV20-1	CSAPRQGEQFF	TGCAGTGCTCCCAGACAGGGCGAGCAGTTCTTC
TRBD2	TRBJ2-7	few	TRBV19	CASSFGLDSYEQYF	TGTGCCAGTAGTTTCGGACTAGACTCCTACGAGCAGTACTTC
TRBD1	TRBJ1-5	few	TRBV2	CASSGDRGPGNQPQHF	TGTGCCAGCAGTGGGGACAGGGGGCCAGGCAATCAGCCCCAGCATTTT
NA	TRBJ2-1	few	TRBV4-3	CASSRGRAGDNEQFF	TGCGCCAGCAGCCGGGGCCGAGCCGGAGACAATGAGCAGTTCTTC
TRBD2	TRBJ2-3	NA	TRBV28	CASSPGYSGRDTDTQYF	TGTGCCAGCAGCCCCGGATACAGCGGGAGGGACACAGATACGCAGTATTTT
TRBD1	TRBJ2-3	NA	TRBV7-8	CASSLRGGTGRPTDTQYF	TGTGCCAGCAGCTTAAGGGGCGGGACAGGAAGACCCACAGATACGCAGTATTTT
NA	TRBJ2-3	many	TRBV4-3	CASSQVGALTDTQYF	TGCGCCAGCAGCCAAGTGGGGGCTCTCACAGATACGCAGTATTTT
NA	TRBJ2-2	few	TRBV5-1	CASSLALDTGELFF	TGCGCCAGCAGCTTGGCCCTTGACACCGGGGAGCTGTTTTTT
NA	TRBJ2-7	NA	TRBV28	CASSSSPSEQYF	TGTGCCAGCAGTTCTTCCCCCAGCGAGCAGTACTTC
TRBD1	TRBJ1-1	few	TRBV5-1	CASSLVQGVRLKGQTNAEAFF	TGCGCCAGCAGCTTGGTACAGGGGGTCCGACTTAAAGGGCAAACAAACGCTGAAGCTTTCTTT
TRBD2	TRBJ2-3	few	TRBV7-2	CASSLGGLATDTQYF	TGTGCCAGCAGTTTGGGGGGACTAGCGACAGATACGCAGTATTTT
TRBD1	TRBJ2-1	few	TRBV18	CASSPYNRTGGGYNEQFF	TGTGCCAGCTCACCCTACAACAGAACAGGGGGAGGCTACAATGAGCAGTTCTTC
NA	TRBJ1-2	many	TRBV5-1	CASSPQGLGGYTF	TGCGCCAGCAGCCCTCAGGGGTTGGGTGGCTACACCTTC
TRBD1	TRBJ1-5	NA	TRBV28	CASLTGAGNQPQHF	TGTGCCAGCTTAACAGGGGCGGGCAATCAGCCCCAGCATTTT
TRBD2	TRBJ2-2	few	TRBV4-1	CASSPGPPSGVSGELFF	TGCGCCAGCAGCCCCGGCCCCCCTAGCGGGGTTTCCGGGGAGCTGTTTTTT
NA	TRBJ2-5	many	TRBV29-1	CSVDGATGETQYF	TGCAGCGTTGATGGAGCGACGGGGGAGACCCAGTACTTC